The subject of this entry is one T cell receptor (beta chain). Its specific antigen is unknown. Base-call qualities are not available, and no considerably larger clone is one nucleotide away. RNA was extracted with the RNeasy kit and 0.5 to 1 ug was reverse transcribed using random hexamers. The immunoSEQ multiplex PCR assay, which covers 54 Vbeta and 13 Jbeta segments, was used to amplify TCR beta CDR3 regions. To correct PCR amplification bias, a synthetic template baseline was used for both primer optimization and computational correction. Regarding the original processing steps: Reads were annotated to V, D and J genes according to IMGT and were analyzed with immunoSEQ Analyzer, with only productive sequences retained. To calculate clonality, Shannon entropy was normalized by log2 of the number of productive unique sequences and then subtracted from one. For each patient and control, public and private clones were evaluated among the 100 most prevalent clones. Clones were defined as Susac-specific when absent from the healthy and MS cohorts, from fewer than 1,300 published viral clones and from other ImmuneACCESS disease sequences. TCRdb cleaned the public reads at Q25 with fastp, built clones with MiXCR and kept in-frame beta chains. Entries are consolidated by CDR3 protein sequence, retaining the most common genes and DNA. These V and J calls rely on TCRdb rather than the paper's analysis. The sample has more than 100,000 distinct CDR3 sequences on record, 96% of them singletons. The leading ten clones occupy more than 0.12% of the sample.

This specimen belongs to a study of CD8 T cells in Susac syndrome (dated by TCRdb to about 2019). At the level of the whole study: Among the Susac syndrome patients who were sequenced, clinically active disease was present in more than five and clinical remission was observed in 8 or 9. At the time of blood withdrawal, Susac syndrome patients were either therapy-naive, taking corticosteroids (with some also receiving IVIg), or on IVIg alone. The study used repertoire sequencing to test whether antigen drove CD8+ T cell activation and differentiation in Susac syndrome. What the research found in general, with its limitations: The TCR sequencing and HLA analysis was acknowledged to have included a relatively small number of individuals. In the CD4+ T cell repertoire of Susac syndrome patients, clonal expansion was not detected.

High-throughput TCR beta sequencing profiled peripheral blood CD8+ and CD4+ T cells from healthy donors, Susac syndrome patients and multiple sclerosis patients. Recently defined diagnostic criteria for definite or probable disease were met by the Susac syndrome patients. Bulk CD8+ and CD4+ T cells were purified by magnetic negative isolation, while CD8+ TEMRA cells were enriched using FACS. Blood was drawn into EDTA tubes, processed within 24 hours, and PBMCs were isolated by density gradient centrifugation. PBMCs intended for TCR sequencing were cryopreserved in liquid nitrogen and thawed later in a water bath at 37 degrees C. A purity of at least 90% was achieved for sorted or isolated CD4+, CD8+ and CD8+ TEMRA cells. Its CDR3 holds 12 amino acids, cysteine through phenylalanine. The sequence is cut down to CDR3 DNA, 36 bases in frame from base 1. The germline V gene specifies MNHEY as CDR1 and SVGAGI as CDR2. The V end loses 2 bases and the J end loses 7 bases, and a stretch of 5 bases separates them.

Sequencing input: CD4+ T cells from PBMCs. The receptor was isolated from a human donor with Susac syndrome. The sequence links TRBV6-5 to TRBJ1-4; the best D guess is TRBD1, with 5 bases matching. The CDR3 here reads CASSYGGEKLFF. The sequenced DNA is TGTGCCAGCAGTTACGGGGGTGAAAAACTGTTTTTT.